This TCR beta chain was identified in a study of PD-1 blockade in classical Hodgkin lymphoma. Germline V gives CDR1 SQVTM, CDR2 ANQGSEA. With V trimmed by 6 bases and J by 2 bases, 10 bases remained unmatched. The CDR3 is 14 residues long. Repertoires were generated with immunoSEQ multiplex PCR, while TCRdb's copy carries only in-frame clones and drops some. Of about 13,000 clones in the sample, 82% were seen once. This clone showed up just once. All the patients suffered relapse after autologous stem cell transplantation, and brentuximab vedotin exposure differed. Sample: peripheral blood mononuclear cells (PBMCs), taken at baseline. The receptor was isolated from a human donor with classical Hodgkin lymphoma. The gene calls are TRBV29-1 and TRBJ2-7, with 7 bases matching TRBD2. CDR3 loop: CSVGGRGGPYEQYF. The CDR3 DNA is TGCAGCGTCGGAGGTAGGGGAGGGCCCTACGAGCAGTACTTC.